This section outlines one T cell receptor (beta chain) sequence together with its context. Its specificity is unknown. The sample comes from a study of OX40 agonist ivuxolimab in advanced cancers. Produced via immunoSEQ multiplex PCR; TCRdb's table is partial and in-frame only. Altogether tens of thousands of clones are present, approximately 88% being singletons, with the ten largest covering approximately 13%. Study-wide results and caveats: The work left the antigen specificity of expanded peripheral T cells undetermined.

Sequencing was performed on CD4+ or CD8+ T cells sorted from blood, taken in a trial of the OX40 agonist ivuxolimab. The TCR comes from an adult with an advanced solid tumor such as melanoma, head and neck, liver or kidney cancer.

The CDR3 is CASREASEGTEAFF. CDR3 bases: TGTGCCAGCCGCGAGGCCTCAGAGGGGACTGAAGCTTTCTTT. The genes are TRBV11-2 and TRBJ1-1; D is perhaps TRBD1 (5 bases). CDR1 is SGHAT, CDR2 FQNNGV, per germline. The CDR3 contains 14 residues. Deletions cut 8 bases from V and 5 bases from J, with 18 bases between.